This T cell receptor (beta chain) was captured by sequencing in a study of blood T cells in healthy people across ages. Broader study findings: Older age coincided with a roughly linear decline in TCR beta diversity per million T cells.

Of note for this clonotype: What it recognizes is unknown.

Primers used in a second PCR of about 6 to 11 cycles were a sample-barcoded 5' primer and a J-beta primer mix. One entry per CDR3 protein results from TCRdb running MiXCR on the 5' RACE reads. The sample gives fewer than 900,000 distinct CDR3 sequences, 35% to 40% of which show up once; over 10% is in the top ten. V was shortened by 5 bases and J by 5 bases, with 13 bases between the two germline ends. CDR1 SEHNR and CDR2 FQNEAQ come from the germline V gene (reference sequence). CDR3 length: 14 residues. Every donor contributed around 10 milliliters of peripheral blood by blood draw. PBMCs, at least 6 million per sample, were isolated.

Sequencing input: blood. The clonotype originates from a man aged 18 to 29 in good health. The chain has TRBV7-9 and TRBJ2-4, with D hard to call. CDR3 DNA: TGTGCCAGCAGCCCCCTGGGGTCCCAAAACATTCAGTACTTC. Protein sequence: CASSPLGSQNIQYF.